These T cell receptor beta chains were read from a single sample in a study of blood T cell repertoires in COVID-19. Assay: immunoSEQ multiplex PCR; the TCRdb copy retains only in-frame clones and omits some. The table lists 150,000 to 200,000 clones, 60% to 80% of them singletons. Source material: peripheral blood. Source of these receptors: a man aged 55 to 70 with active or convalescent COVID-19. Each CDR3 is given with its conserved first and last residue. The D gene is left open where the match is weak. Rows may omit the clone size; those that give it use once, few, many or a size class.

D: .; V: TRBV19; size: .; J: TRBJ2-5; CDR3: CARTVSQETQYF; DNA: TGTGCCAGGACAGTTAGTCAAGAGACCCAGTACTTC
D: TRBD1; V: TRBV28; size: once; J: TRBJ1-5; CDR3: CASSLTGVNQPQHF; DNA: TGTGCCAGCAGTTTGACAGGGGTCAATCAGCCCCAGCATTTT
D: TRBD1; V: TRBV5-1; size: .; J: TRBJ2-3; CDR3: CASSAQGASDTQYF; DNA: TGCGCCAGCAGCGCACAGGGGGCATCAGATACGCAGTATTTT
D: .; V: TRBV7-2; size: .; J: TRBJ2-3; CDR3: CASSLTVQDTQYF; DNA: TGTGCCAGCAGCCTGACTGTCCAAGATACGCAGTATTTT
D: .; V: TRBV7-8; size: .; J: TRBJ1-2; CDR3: CASSLVDTENYGYTF; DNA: TGTGCCAGCAGCTTAGTGGACACCGAAAACTATGGCTACACCTTC
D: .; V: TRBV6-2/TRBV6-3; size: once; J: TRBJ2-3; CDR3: CASSSQGNTQYF; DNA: TGTGCCAGCAGTTCCCAGGGGAATACGCAGTATTTT
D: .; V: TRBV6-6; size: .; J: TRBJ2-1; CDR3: CASSPFKAGPYNEQFF; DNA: TGTGCCAGCTCCCCTTTCAAAGCGGGTCCCTACAATGAGCAGTTCTTC
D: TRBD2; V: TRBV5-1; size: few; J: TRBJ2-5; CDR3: CASSLGVPGGVRQETQYF; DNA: TGCGCCAGCAGCTTGGGAGTTCCGGGAGGAGTCAGGCAAGAGACCCAGTACTTC
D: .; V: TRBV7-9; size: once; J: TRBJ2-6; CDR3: CASSRTGSVLSGANVLTF; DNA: TGTGCCAGCAGCCGAACAGGGTCTGTTCTCTCTGGGGCCAACGTCCTGACTTTC
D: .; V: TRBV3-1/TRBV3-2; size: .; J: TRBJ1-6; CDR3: CASSQGQNSPLHF; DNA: TGTGCCAGCAGTCAGGGCCAGAATTCACCCCTCCACTTT
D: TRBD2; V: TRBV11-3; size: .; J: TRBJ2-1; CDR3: CASSSTGTSGSSYNEQFF; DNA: TGTGCCAGCAGCTCCACCGGGACTAGCGGGAGCTCCTACAATGAGCAGTTCTTC
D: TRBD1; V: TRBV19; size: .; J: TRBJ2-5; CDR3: CASKPTTGVETQYF; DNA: TGTGCCAGTAAGCCAACGACAGGGGTAGAGACCCAGTACTTC
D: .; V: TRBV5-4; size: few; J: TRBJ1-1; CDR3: CASSLAGVRAEAFF; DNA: TGTGCCAGCAGCTTGGCAGGGGTTAGAGCTGAAGCTTTCTTT
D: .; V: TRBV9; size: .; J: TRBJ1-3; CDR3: CASRSFSGNTIYF; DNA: TGTGCCAGCAGGAGCTTCTCTGGAAACACCATATATTTT
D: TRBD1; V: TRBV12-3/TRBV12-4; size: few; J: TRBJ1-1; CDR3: CASSPGQGFEAFF; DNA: TGTGCCAGCAGTCCGGGACAGGGATTTGAAGCTTTCTTT
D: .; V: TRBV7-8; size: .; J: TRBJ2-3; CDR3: CASSPKTDTQYF; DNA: TGTGCCAGCAGCCCCAAAACAGATACGCAGTATTTT
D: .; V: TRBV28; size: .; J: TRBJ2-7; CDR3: CASRTVGDEQYF; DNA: TGTGCCAGCAGAACCGTAGGGGACGAGCAGTACTTC
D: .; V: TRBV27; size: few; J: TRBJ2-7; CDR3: CASSLDKAYEQYF; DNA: .